These T cell receptor beta chains were read from a single sample in a study of T cell responses to AZD1222 COVID-19 vaccine. This table comes from immunoSEQ multiplex PCR, and its TCRdb copy is limited to in-frame clones, with some not included. The sample yields roughly 140,000 clones, around nine tenths seen once. The sequencing here drew on peripheral blood, taken on day 0 of AZD1222 vaccination. The receptors derive from an adult in good health. CDR3s include the opening cysteine and the closing phenylalanine or tryptophan. D genes are given only for firm matches. A row's size may be missing; if present it is once, few, many or a size class.

size,V,D,J,length,CDR3,DNA
-,TRBV3-1/TRBV3-2,-,TRBJ2-1,13,CASSPSFYNEQFF,TGTGCCAGCAGCCCCTCCTTCTACAATGAGCAGTTCTTC
-,TRBV28,-,TRBJ2-4,19,CASSLVAIRGPLAKNIQYF,TGTGCCAGCAGTTTAGTGGCGATACGAGGCCCCCTAGCCAAAAACATTCAGTACTTC
-,TRBV29-1,-,TRBJ2-7,11,CSAQISYEQYF,TGCAGCGCCCAAATCTCCTACGAGCAGTACTTC
-,TRBV27,-,TRBJ1-2,15,CASSFERQGFEGYTF,TGTGCCAGCAGTTTCGAGCGCCAGGGGTTCGAAGGCTACACCTTC
-,TRBV6-2/TRBV6-3,-,TRBJ1-1,14,CASSYTSPYTEAFF,TGTGCCAGCAGTTACACGTCTCCTTACACTGAAGCTTTCTTT
-,TRBV28,-,TRBJ2-1,16,CASSSGPGDSYNEQFF,TGTGCCAGCAGCTCAGGGCCAGGGGACTCCTACAATGAGCAGTTCTTC
-,TRBV11-2,-,TRBJ2-7,12,CASSLGLYEQYF,TGTGCCAGCAGCTTAGGTCTCTACGAGCAGTACTTC
-,TRBV13,-,TRBJ2-1,11,CASSLNNEQFF,TGTGCCAGCAGCTTAAACAATGAGCAGTTCTTC
-,TRBV19,-,TRBJ1-2,15,CASSTAGEANYGYTF,TGTGCCAGTAGTACCGCAGGGGAAGCTAACTATGGCTACACCTTC
-,TRBV7-9,TRBD2,TRBJ2-1,14,CASSNVAGGDEQFF,TGTGCCAGCAGCAATGTAGCGGGAGGGGATGAGCAGTTCTTC
-,TRBV7-3,-,TRBJ1-1,14,CASSPPNTNTEAFF,TGTGCCAGCAGCCCCCCCAACACGAACACTGAAGCTTTCTTT
once,TRBV7-8,-,TRBJ2-3,16,CASSLGRRQSTDTQYF,TGTGCCAGCAGCTTAGGGAGGCGACAAAGCACAGATACGCAGTATTTT
-,TRBV10-1,-,TRBJ2-3,16,CASSEGRLSGTDTQYF,TGCGCCAGCAGTGAAGGTCGGCTTTCAGGCACAGATACGCAGTATTTT
-,TRBV2,-,TRBJ1-2,13,CASSVREEDGYTF,TGTGCCAGCAGTGTGCGGGAGGAAGATGGCTACACCTTC
-,TRBV19,-,TRBJ2-5,14,CASNADRGLETQYF,TGTGCCAGTAACGCCGATCGGGGTTTAGAGACCCAGTACTTC
-,TRBV5-5,-,TRBJ1-1,17,CASSFSPVGPQNTEAFF,TGTGCCAGCAGCTTTAGCCCGGTCGGGCCGCAGAACACTGAAGCTTTCTTT
-,TRBV19,-,TRBJ1-4,12,CASSPWGLKLFF,TGTGCCAGTAGCCCCTGGGGTCTGAAACTGTTTTTT
-,TRBV6-5,-,TRBJ1-1,14,CASIVPRGIPEAFF,TGTGCCAGCATCGTCCCCAGGGGTATACCTGAAGCTTTCTTT
-,TRBV15,TRBD2,TRBJ2-2,15,CATSRRLAGTGELFF,TGTGCCACCAGCAGGCGTCTAGCGGGCACCGGGGAGCTGTTTTTT
-,TRBV6-2/TRBV6-3,TRBD1,TRBJ1-2,13,CASSPGTGYGYTF,TGTGCCAGCAGCCCTGGGACAGGATATGGCTACACCTTC
-,TRBV7-2,TRBD1,TRBJ2-5,18,CASSSHARTGGRGETQYF,TGTGCCAGCAGCTCTCACGCACGGACAGGGGGGAGAGGAGAGACCCAGTACTTC
once,TRBV10-3,-,TRBJ1-4,13,CAISGSPGEKLFF,TGTGCCATCAGTGGATCACCGGGTGAAAAACTGTTTTTT
-,TRBV27,-,TRBJ1-4,14,CASRSPPGSEKLFF,TGTGCCAGCAGGTCACCGCCAGGGTCGGAAAAACTGTTTTTT
-,TRBV28,TRBD2,TRBJ2-7,16,CASSLGPPSGFYEQYF,TGTGCCAGCAGTTTAGGACCGCCTAGCGGGTTCTACGAGCAGTACTTC
-,TRBV9,-,TRBJ2-6,16,CASSVDGQSGANVLTF,TGTGCCAGCAGCGTAGACGGCCAGTCTGGGGCCAACGTCCTGACTTTC
-,TRBV2,-,TRBJ1-5,14,CASNPGLRGQPQHF,TGTGCCAGCAATCCTGGTCTGCGGGGGCAGCCCCAGCATTTT